This TCR beta chain was documented in a study of shared clonotypes between healthy human individuals. The wider study: The study drew on two women and a few men aged 18 to 49 as donors.

The V gene lost 4 bases and the J gene lost 7 bases, with 23 bases spanning the gap. CDR3 length: 17 residues. CDR1 MDHEN and CDR2 SYDVKM come from the germline V gene. Sequenced by immunoSEQ multiplex PCR; TCRdb stores in-frame clones only, minus some. The sample consists of about 490,000 clones, 75% to 85% of them appearing once. Sample: PBMCs. This TCR was recovered from a woman aged 40 to 50 in good health. Some clones in this sample may be carry-over from other donors' samples. The J gene is TRBJ2-1, the V gene TRBV28; D is possibly TRBD2 (6 bases). The CDR3 loop reads CASSSSAASGVRNEQFF. In nucleotides, the CDR3 is TGTGCCAGCAGTTCATCCGCCGCCTCGGGAGTTCGTAATGAGCAGTTCTTC. Full variable domain (outside the CDR3, taken from reference TRBV28 and TRBJ2-1): DVKVTQSSRYLVKRTGEKVFLECVQDMDHENMFWYRQDPGLGLRLIYFSYDVKMKEKGDIPEGYSVSREKKERFSLILESASTNQTSMYLCASSSSAASGVRNEQFFGPGTRLTVL.